The table lists the clone carrying this T cell receptor (beta chain) with many counts. Antigen specificity is unknown. These data are taken from a study of neurological immune-mediated disorders. Study conclusions and caveats: In HTLV-1-associated myelopathy, TCR clonal expansion was greatest, whereas multiple sclerosis had the least, falling below healthy controls.

The healthy controls volunteered at a blood bank in Maryland, USA. A 10-nucleotide random UMI tagged transcripts in template-switch 5'RACE cDNA synthesis. Every sequencing run returned over 190 million TCR-beta sequences, which were derived from 15-18 subjects. TCRdb reanalysed the 5' RACE reads using MiXCR and keeps one entry per CDR3 protein. Of tens of thousands of distinct CDR3 sequences detected, roughly an eighth appear once; the ten largest clones hold approximately 7.5%. Material: PBMCs. This TCR was recovered from a woman between 50 and 59 years old in good health.

The chain's CDR3 is CASSPTGTFDTEAFF. The DNA of the CDR3 is TGTGCCAGCTCACCTACAGGGACGTTTGACACTGAAGCTTTCTTT. The genes are TRBV18 and TRBJ1-1; perhaps TRBD1 as D (6 bases). Germline V gives CDR1 KGHSH, CDR2 LQKENI. V shed 3 bases and J shed 3 bases, with 14 bases lying between them. The CDR3 contains 15 residues.